A single sample is the source of the 7 T cell receptor beta chains below, sequenced in a study of T cell changes during pregnancy in multiple sclerosis. The protocol was immunoSEQ multiplex PCR, while the TCRdb copy is restricted to in-frame clones and leaves out a portion. The data contain under 50,000 clones, about 90% of them singletons. The sequences come from CD4+ T cells from peripheral blood mononuclear cells, collected in the second trimester of pregnancy. The source is a female donor in good health, enrolled as a control in a pregnancy study.

V is TRBV4-3 and J is TRBJ2-5; 10 bases are shared with TRBD1. Germline CDR1 and CDR2: LGHNA and YSLEER. J was trimmed by 5 bases and V by 2 bases; bases with no gene match: 5. The length of the CDR3 is 15 residues. CDR3 coding DNA: TGCGCCAGCAGCCAACGACAGGGGGCCCAGGAGACCCAGTACTTC. This sequence encodes CASSQRQGAQETQYF.

J is TRBJ2-7 and V is TRBV7-9, with a possible D match to TRBD2 (6 bases). Germline V gene data show CDR1 as SEHNR and CDR2 as FQNEAQ (reference sequence). Between the trimmed V and J ends, which lost 0 bases and 5 bases, there was a span of 8 bases. The CDR3 extends over 13 amino acids. As DNA, the CDR3 is TGTGCCAGCAGCTTAGCCGGGGGTAACGAGCAGTACTTC. Its translation: CASSLAGGNEQYF.

This sequence joins TRBV4-1 and TRBJ2-1; D call uncertain. Per germline, CDR1 MGHRA and CDR2 YSYEKL. Trimming pared 1 base from V and 0 bases from J, leaving 7 bases between. The CDR3 is made up of 15 amino acids. The CDR3 here is CASSQAPSSYNEQFF. CDR3 DNA sequence: TGCGCCAGCAGCCAAGCCCCGAGCTCCTACAATGAGCAGTTCTTC.

The rearrangement uses TRBV5-4 and TRBJ2-2; the match to TRBD1 covers 8 bases. Germline V gene lookup returns CDR1 SGHNT and CDR2 YYREEE (reference sequence). The CDR3 spans 15 residues. V trimming: 5 bases; J trimming: 1 base; junction bases outside the gene matches: 4. CDR3 sequence reads: CASRTGTGNTGELFF. The CDR3 nucleotides are TGTGCCAGCAGAACCGGGACAGGGAACACCGGGGAGCTGTTTTTT.

The genes are TRBV5-5 and TRBJ1-5; tentatively, D is TRBD1 (6 bases). Trimming shortened V by 0 bases and J by 2 bases, and 9 bases separated the two germline ends. The CDR3 totals 15 residues. CDR1 SGHKS and CDR2 YYEKEE come from the germline V gene (reference sequence). CDR3 amino acids: CASSLVTGGNQPQHF. In DNA, the CDR3 is TGTGCCAGCAGCTTGGTGACAGGTGGCAATCAGCCCCAGCATTTT. The whole variable domain, filled in from reference TRBV5-5 and TRBJ1-5, reads DAGVTQSPTHLIKTRGQQVTLRCSPISGHKSVSWYQQVLGQGPQFIFQYYEKEERGRGNFPDRFSARQFPNYSSELNVNALLLGDSALYLCASSLVTGGNQPQHFGDGTRLSIL.

The V call is TRBV5-4, the J call TRBJ2-2, with 10 bases lining up with TRBD2. The V and J ends lost 4 bases and 8 bases, in that order; junction bases with no gene match: 11. CDR3 length: 16 amino acids. The germline CDR1 and CDR2 sequences are SGHNT and YYREEE (reference sequence). The CDR3 DNA reads as TGTGCCAGCAGCGCAATTTCTAGCGGGGGCCTGGGGGAGCTGTTTTTT. Protein sequence: CASSAISSGGLGELFF. Full variable domain (outside the CDR3, taken from reference TRBV5-4 and TRBJ2-2): ETGVTQSPTHLIKTRGQQVTLRCSSQSGHNTVSWYQQALGQGPQFIFQYYREEENGRGNFPPRFSGLQFPNYSSELNVNALELDDSALYLCASSAISSGGLGELFFGEGSRLTVL.

The chain carries TRBV11-2 and TRBJ1-2, with 9 positions matching TRBD1. Germline lookup yields CDR1 SGHAT and CDR2 FQNNGV. V shed 5 bases and J 0 bases; nucleotides not matched to a gene: 7. CDR3 length: 16 amino acids. The CDR3 coding sequence is TGTGCCAGCAGCCCCCGGGACAGGGCCGCTAACTATGGCTACACCTTC. Translation gives CASSPRDRAANYGYTF.